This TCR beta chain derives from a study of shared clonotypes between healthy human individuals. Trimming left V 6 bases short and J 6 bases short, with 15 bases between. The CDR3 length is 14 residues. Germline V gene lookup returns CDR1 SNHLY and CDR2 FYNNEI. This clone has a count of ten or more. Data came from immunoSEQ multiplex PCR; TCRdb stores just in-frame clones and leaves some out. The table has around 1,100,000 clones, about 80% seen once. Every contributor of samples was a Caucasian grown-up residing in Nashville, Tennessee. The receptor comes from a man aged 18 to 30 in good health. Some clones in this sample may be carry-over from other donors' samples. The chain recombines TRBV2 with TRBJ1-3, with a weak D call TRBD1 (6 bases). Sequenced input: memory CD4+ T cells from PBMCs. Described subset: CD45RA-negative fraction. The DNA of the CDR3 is TGTGCCAGCAGGCCAGGCGGACAGTTAAACACCATATATTTT. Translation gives CASRPGGQLNTIYF.